A selection of T cell receptor beta chains follows, all from one sample in a study of CD8 T cells in Susac syndrome. TCRdb used MiXCR to reprocess the immunoSEQ multiplex PCR reads, holding one entry per CDR3 protein. The sample includes 120,000 to 150,000 distinct CDR3 sequences, roughly 94% seen only once; the top ten take more than 0.065%. Sequencing was carried out using CD4+ T cells from PBMCs. The receptors shown here come from a human donor in good health. The conserved cysteine and the conserved F or W are not part of the CDR3 here. The D gene is left open where the match is weak.

CDR3 protein | J gene | V gene | D gene
ASSHRQGGTDTQY | TRBJ2-3 | TRBV3-1 | TRBD1
ASRKSKFSYEQY | TRBJ2-7 | TRBV6-1 | NA
ASSLRTALYEQY | TRBJ2-7 | TRBV6-5 | NA
ASGREDTQY | TRBJ2-3 | TRBV11-2 | NA
ASSFRGIQETQY | TRBJ2-5 | TRBV7-2 | NA
ASRSSGQGKNTGELF | TRBJ2-2 | TRBV21-1 | NA
ASSTGLAGGGNEQF | TRBJ2-1 | TRBV5-4 | TRBD2
ASSMGYQETQY | TRBJ2-5 | TRBV18 | NA
SAYRLAGASEQY | TRBJ2-7 | TRBV20-1 | TRBD2
ASSLGVNEKLF | TRBJ1-4 | TRBV12-3/TRBV12-4 | NA
ASSKEDRGNQPQH | TRBJ1-5 | TRBV21-1 | NA
AWSKRRFGNTIY | TRBJ1-3 | TRBV30 | NA
ASSFPEQFPYEQY | TRBJ2-7 | TRBV7-9 | NA
SAPGGLAGGRTQY | TRBJ2-3 | TRBV20-1 | TRBD2
AISGYESSYEQY | TRBJ2-7 | TRBV10-3 | NA
ASSPRIGNTIY | TRBJ1-3 | TRBV14 | NA
ASSWDSVITGYT | TRBJ1-2 | TRBV5-4 | TRBD1